The 15 T cell receptor beta chains listed next were all sequenced from one sample in a study of CD8 T cells in ankylosing spondylitis. TCRdb reprocessed the 5' RACE reads with MiXCR, giving one entry per CDR3 protein. Of nearly 250,000 distinct CDR3 sequences in the sample, roughly 32% were seen once. What was sequenced was blood, either unsorted or a sorted T cell fraction (not recorded which). Receptors originate from a male donor with ankylosing spondylitis or in good health (not recorded which).

Comment on this clonotype: Mismatch with germline at one junction end may stem from a read error. This chain connects TRBV6-4 to TRBJ2-2; D unclear. The CDR3 runs to 14 residues. The germline CDR1 and CDR2 sequences are MRHNA and SNTAGT. The CDR3 bases are TGTGCCAGCAGTGACCGCCTTTACACCGCGGAGCTGTTTTTT. Its protein is CASSDRLYTAELFF.

The rearrangement links TRBV5-5 to TRBJ2-2; 7 nucleotides match TRBD1. In germline, CDR1 is SGHKS, CDR2 YYEKEE (reference sequence). V shed 4 bases, J shed 4 bases, and the junction held 7 bases outside the gene matches. This CDR3 region has 15 residues. The CDR3 region has the DNA TGTGCCAGCAGCCTTAACAGGGGCACCACCGGGGAGCTGTTTTTT. This codes for CASSLNRGTTGELFF.

This chain links TRBV11-2 with TRBJ2-1; the D gene could be TRBD1 or TRBD2 (7 bases each). The germline CDR1 and CDR2 sequences are SGHAT and FQNNGV. Trimming stripped 2 bases from V and 7 bases from J, with 24 bases between. This CDR3 contains 18 residues. The CDR3 nucleotides read TGTGCCAGCAGCTTAATGGGGTCGGCAGGGGGGGTGGGAAATGAGCAGTTCTTC. Protein sequence: CASSLMGSAGGVGNEQFF.

The rearrangement joins TRBV12-3 or TRBV12-4 to TRBJ1-3; D remains ambiguous. Trimming took 5 bases from V and 3 from J, leaving 5 bases between them. This CDR3 spans 12 amino acids. The CDR3: CASSDDGNTIYF. DNA for the CDR3: TGTGCCAGCAGTGACGATGGAAACACCATATATTTT.

The gene calls are TRBV20-1 and TRBJ2-5; D gene ambiguous. V was cut by 0 bases and J by 5 bases, with 19 bases left in between. This CDR3 spans 16 amino acids. CDR1 DFQATT and CDR2 SNEGSKA come from the germline V gene (reference sequence). The CDR3 loop reads CSARDADASVLETQYF. As DNA, the CDR3 is TGCAGTGCTAGAGACGCAGACGCCAGCGTGTTGGAGACCCAGTACTTC.

The table lists this clonotype with a few counts. This chain links TRBV20-1 with TRBJ2-5; tentatively, D is TRBD2 (6 bases). Trimming cost V 2 bases and J 5 bases, with 12 bases left between them. The CDR3 runs 13 residues. Germline V gene lookup returns CDR1 DFQATT and CDR2 SNEGSKA (reference sequence). CDR3 amino acids: CSARRGRGETQYF. The CDR3 DNA sequence: TGCAGTGCTAGACGTGGGCGGGGCGAGACCCAGTACTTC.

This chain joins TRBV13 and TRBJ2-3; D may correspond to TRBD1 or TRBD2 (5 bases each). V was pared by 3 bases and J by 2 bases, with 6 bases between. The CDR3 contains 13 residues. Germline CDR1 PRHDT, CDR2 FYEKMQ (reference sequence). The DNA of the CDR3 is TGTGCCAGCAGCTTGGGGGTCACAGATACGCAGTATTTT. Its protein is CASSLGVTDTQYF.

This clonotype turned up a few times. The chain uses TRBV29-1 and TRBJ2-5; tentative D call: TRBD1 (5 bases). Trimming stripped 2 bases from V and 3 bases from J, with 10 bases between. Germline V gene sequence: CDR1 SQVTM, CDR2 ANQGSEA. This CDR3 contains 13 residues. CDR3 DNA sequence: TGCAGCGTTGAACAGGGTGCCGAAGAGACCCAGTACTTC. Residues: CSVEQGAEETQYF.

This clonotype was observed a handful of times. This chain links TRBV7-9 with TRBJ2-7, with D possibly matching TRBD1 (5 bases). Germline-derived CDR1 and CDR2 are SEHNR and FQNEAQ (reference sequence). The length of the CDR3 is 15 residues. Trimming shortened V by 2 bases and J by 5 bases, and 16 bases separated the two germline ends. CDR3 residues: CASSLLPSQGNEQYF. The CDR3 nucleotides are TGTGCCAGCAGCTTATTACCGAGCCAGGGTAACGAGCAGTACTTC.

This clonotype was found many times. The chain combines TRBV12-3 or TRBV12-4 with TRBJ2-5; D is perhaps TRBD2 (6 bases). V lost 3 bases to trimming and J lost 4 bases, with 6 bases between them. The CDR3 contains 12 residues. The CDR3 coding sequence is TGTGCCAGCAGTTTGGAGGGAGAGACCCAGTACTTC. Translated: CASSLEGETQYF.

The rearrangement uses TRBV10-3 and TRBJ2-1; D unresolved. Trimming pared 10 bases from V and 5 bases from J, leaving 15 bases between. There are 13 residues in the CDR3. Germline V gene lookup returns CDR1 ENHRY and CDR2 SYGVKD. CDR3 residues: CATTPDGNNEQFF. The CDR3 DNA reads TGTGCCACAACCCCGGACGGAAACAATGAGCAGTTCTTC.

V usage is TRBV9 and J usage is TRBJ1-1; D might be TRBD1 (6 bases). Germline-derived CDR1 and CDR2 are SGDLS and YYNGEE. This CDR3 has 12 amino acids. V lost 4 bases and J 9 bases, leaving 13 bases between the germline ends. The CDR3: CASSPPDRKAFF. CDR3 nucleotide sequence: TGTGCCAGCAGCCCACCCGACAGGAAAGCTTTCTTT.

V and J are TRBV6-1 and TRBJ2-3; D is undetermined. Trimming took 6 bases from V and 2 from J, leaving 9 bases between them. Germline V gene lookup returns CDR1 MNHNS and CDR2 SASEGT. The CDR3 has 13 amino acids. The CDR3 DNA is TGTGCCAGCAGCTCTGACACCACAGATACGCAGTATTTT. The encoded protein is CASSSDTTDTQYF.

The chain is built from TRBV20-1 and TRBJ1-1; D gene ambiguous. Germline-derived CDR1 and CDR2 are DFQATT and SNEGSKA (reference sequence). The V end was cut by 1 base, the J end by 1 base, with 16 bases between. This CDR3 region has 16 residues. The CDR3: CSARVSGSRRNTEAFF. In nucleotides, the CDR3 is TGCAGTGCTAGAGTATCCGGGAGCCGGCGGAACACTGAAGCTTTCTTT.

The chain uses TRBV4-1 and TRBJ1-6, with 8 bases lining up with TRBD1. The germline V gene encodes CDR1 MGHRA and CDR2 YSYEKL. Germline trimming cut 4 bases from V and 5 bases from J; bases unmatched to any gene: 7. This CDR3 comprises 16 residues. CDR3 sequence reads: CASSLEGQGNNSPLHF. CDR3 in DNA: TGCGCCAGCAGCCTCGAAGGACAGGGCAATAATTCACCCCTCCACTTT.